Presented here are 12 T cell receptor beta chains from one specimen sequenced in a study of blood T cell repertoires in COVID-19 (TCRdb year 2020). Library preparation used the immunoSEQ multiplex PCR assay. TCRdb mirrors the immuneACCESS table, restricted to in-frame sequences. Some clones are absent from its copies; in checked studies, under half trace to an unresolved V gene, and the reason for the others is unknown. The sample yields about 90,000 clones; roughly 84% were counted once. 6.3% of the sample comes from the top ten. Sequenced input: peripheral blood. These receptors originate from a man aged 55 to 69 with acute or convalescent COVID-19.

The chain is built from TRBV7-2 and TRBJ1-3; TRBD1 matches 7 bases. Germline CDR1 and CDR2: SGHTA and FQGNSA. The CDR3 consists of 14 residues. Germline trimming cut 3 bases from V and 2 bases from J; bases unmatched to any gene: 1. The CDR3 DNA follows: TGTGCCAGCAGCTTCACAGGGGCTGGAAACACCATATATTTT. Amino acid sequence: CASSFTGAGNTIYF.

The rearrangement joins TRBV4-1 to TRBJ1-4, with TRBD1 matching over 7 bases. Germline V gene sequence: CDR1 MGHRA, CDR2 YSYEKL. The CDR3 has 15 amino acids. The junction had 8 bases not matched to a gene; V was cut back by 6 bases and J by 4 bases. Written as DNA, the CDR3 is TGCGCCAGCAGTGACGGACAGGCGGATAATGAAAAACTGTTTTTT. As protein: CASSDGQADNEKLFF.

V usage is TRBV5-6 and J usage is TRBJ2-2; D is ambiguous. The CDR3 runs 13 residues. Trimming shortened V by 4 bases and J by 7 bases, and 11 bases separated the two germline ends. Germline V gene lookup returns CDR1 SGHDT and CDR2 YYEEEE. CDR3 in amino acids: CASSPGDSGELFF. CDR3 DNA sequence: TGTGCCAGCAGCCCCGGAGATAGCGGGGAGCTGTTTTTT.

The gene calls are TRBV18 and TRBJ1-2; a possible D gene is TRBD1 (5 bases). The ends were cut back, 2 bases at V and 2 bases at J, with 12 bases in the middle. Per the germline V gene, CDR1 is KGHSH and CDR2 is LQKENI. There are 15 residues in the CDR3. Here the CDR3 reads CASSPAGATNYGYTF. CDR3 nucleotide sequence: TGTGCCAGCTCACCAGCTGGGGCCACAAACTATGGCTACACCTTC.

The CDR3, as DNA: TGCGCCAGCAGCGGCGGACAGGGCCTCTTAGAAGCTTTCTTT. It encodes CASSGGQGLLEAFF. J is TRBJ1-1 and V is TRBV5-1; 8 bases are shared with TRBD1. Per germline, CDR1 SGHRS and CDR2 YFSETQ. The V and J ends lost 4 bases and 8 bases, in that order; junction bases with no gene match: 10. This CDR3 spans 14 amino acids.

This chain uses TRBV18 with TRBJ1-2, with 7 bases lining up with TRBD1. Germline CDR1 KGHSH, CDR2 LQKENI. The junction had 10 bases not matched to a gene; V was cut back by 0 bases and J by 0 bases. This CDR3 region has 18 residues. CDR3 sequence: CASSPPIPGQPSNYGYTF. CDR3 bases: TGTGCCAGCTCACCACCGATTCCGGGACAGCCCTCTAACTATGGCTACACCTTC.

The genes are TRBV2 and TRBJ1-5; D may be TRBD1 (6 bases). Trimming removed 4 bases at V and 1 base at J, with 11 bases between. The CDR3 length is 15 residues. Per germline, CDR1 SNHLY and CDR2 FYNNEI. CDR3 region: CASSVQGRSNQPQHF. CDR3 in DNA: TGTGCCAGCAGTGTACAGGGAAGAAGCAATCAGCCCCAGCATTTT. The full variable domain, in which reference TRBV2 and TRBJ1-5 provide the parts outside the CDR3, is EPEVTQTPSHQVTQMGQEVILRCVPISNHLYFYWYRQILGQKVEFLVSFYNNEISEKSEIFDDQFSVERPDGSNFTLKIRSTKLEDSAMYFCASSVQGRSNQPQHFGDGTRLSIL.

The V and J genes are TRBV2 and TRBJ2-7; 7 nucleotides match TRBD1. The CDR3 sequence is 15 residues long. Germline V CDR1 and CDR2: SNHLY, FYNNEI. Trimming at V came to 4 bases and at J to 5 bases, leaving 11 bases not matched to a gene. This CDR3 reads CASSATGQGTNEQYF. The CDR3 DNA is TGTGCCAGCAGTGCGACAGGGCAGGGTACCAACGAGCAGTACTTC.

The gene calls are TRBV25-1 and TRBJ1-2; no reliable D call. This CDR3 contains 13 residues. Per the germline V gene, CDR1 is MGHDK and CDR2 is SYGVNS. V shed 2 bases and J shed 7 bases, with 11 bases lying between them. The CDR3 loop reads CASSELTWAGYTF. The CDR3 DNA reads TGTGCCAGCAGTGAACTCACATGGGCTGGCTACACCTTC.

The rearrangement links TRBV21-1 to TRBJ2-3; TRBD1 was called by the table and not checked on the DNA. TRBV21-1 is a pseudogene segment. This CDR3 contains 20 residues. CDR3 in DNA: TGTGCCAGCAGCACCCAGCCAGCAGGGACAGGGGGCGAACTCACAGATACGCAGTATTTT. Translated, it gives CASSTQPAGTGGELTDTQYF.

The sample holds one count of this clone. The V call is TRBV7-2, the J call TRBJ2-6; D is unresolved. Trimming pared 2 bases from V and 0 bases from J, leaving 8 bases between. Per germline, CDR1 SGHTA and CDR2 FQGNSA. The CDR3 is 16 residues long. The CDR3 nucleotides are TGTGCCAGCAGCTTACAGATTATCTCTGGGGCCAACGTCCTGACTTTC. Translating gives CASSLQIISGANVLTF.

The CDR3 DNA sequence: TGTGCCAGTACTAGGGGGAGACAGACTGAAGCTTTCTTT. Protein product: CASTRGRQTEAFF. The chain combines TRBV25-1 with TRBJ1-1; D might be TRBD1 (6 bases). There are 13 residues in the CDR3. From germline, CDR1 is MGHDK and CDR2 SYGVNS. V was cut by 9 bases and J by 5 bases, with 16 bases left in between.